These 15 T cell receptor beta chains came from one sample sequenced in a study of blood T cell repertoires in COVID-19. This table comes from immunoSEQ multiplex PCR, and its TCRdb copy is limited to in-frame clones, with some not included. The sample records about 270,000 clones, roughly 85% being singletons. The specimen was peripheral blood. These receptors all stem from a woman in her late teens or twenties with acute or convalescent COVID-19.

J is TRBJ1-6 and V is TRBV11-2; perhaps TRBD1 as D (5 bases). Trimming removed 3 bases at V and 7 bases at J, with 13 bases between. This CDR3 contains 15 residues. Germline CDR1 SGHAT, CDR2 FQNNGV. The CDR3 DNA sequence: TGTGCCAGCAGCTTCCTGGGGGGGGACAATTCACCCCTCCACTTT. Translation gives CASSFLGGDNSPLHF.

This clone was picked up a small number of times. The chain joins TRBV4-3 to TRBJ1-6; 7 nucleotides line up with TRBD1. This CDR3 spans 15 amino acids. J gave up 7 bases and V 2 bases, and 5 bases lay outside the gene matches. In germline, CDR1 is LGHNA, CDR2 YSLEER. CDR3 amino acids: CASSQNDRANSPLHF. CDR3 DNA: TGCGCCAGCAGCCAAAACGACAGGGCCAATTCACCCCTCCACTTT.

CDR3 nucleotides: TGTGCCAGTAGTATAGTTCCGGGAGTACAGCAAGAGACCCAGTACTTC. This gives the protein CASSIVPGVQQETQYF. The J gene is TRBJ2-5, the V gene TRBV19; the D gene is possibly TRBD2 (6 bases). The CDR3 runs to 16 residues. The germline gives CDR1 LNHDA, CDR2 SQIVND (reference sequence). V lost 1 base to trimming and J lost 2 bases, with 14 bases between them.

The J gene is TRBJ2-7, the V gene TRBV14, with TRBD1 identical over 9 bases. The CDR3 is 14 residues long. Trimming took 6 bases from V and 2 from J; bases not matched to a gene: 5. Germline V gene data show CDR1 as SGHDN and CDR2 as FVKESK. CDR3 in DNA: TGTGCCAGCAGTCTAGGGACAGGGACCTACGAGCAGTACTTC. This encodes CASSLGTGTYEQYF.

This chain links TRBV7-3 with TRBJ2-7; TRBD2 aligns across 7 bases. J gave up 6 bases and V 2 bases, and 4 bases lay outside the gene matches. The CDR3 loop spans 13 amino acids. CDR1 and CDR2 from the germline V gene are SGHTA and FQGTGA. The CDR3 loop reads CASSLAWGGEQYF. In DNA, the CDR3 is TGTGCCAGCAGCTTAGCGTGGGGGGGCGAGCAGTACTTC.

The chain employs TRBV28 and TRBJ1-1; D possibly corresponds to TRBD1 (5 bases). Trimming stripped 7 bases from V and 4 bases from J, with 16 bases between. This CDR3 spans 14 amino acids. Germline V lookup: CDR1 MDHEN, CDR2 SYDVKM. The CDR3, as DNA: TGTGCCAGCACCTTAGGCGGGGCGGGCACTGAAGCTTTCTTT. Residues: CASTLGGAGTEAFF.

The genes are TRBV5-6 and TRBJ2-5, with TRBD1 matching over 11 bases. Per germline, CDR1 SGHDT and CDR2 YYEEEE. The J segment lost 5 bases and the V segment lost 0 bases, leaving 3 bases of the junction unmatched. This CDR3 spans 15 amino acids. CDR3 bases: TGTGCCAGCAGCTTGGGGACAGGGGGCGCCGAGACCCAGTACTTC. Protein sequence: CASSLGTGGAETQYF.

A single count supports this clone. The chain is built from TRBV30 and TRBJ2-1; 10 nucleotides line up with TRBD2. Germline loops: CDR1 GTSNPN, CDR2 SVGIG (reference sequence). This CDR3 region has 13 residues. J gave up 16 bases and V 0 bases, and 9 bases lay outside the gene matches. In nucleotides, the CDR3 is TGTGCCTGGAGTGTACTAGCGGGATTCAGGTTTTTCTTC. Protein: CAWSVLAGFRFFF.

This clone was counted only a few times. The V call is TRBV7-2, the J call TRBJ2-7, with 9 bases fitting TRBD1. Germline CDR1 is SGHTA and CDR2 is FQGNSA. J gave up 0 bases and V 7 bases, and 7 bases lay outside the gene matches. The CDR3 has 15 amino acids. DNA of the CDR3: TGTGCCAGCAACTCCCGGGGACAGGGCTCCTACGAGCAGTACTTC. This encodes CASNSRGQGSYEQYF.

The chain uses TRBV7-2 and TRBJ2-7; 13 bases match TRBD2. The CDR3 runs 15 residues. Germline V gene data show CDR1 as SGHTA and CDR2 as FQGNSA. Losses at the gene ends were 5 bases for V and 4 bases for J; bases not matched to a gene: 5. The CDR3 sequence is CASSHGTSGTYEQYF. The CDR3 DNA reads TGTGCCAGCAGCCACGGGACTAGCGGGACATACGAGCAGTACTTC.

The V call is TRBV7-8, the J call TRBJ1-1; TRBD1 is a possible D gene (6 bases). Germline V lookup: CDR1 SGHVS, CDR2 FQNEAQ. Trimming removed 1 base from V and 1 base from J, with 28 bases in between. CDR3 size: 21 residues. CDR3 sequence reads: CASSLELGGIRTPYKNTEAFF. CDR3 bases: TGTGCCAGCAGCTTAGAATTAGGGGGAATCAGGACTCCATACAAGAACACTGAAGCTTTCTTT.

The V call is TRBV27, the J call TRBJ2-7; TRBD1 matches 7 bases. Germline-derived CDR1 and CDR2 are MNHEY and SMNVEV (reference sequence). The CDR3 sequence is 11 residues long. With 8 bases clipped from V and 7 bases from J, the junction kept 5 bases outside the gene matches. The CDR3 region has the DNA TGTGCCAGCGGAAACAGGGGTGAGCAGTACTTC. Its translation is CASGNRGEQYF.

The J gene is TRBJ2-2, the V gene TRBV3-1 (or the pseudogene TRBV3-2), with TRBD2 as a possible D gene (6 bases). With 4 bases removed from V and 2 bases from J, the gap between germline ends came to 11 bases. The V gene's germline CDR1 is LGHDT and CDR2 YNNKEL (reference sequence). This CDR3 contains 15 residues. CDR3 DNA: TGTGCCAGCAGCCCGGGAGCGGTCAACACCGGGGAGCTGTTTTTT. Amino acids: CASSPGAVNTGELFF.

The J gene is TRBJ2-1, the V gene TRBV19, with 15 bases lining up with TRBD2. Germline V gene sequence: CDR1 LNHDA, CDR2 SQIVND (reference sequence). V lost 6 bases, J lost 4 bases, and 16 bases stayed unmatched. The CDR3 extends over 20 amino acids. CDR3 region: CASSRAPGLAGGPGYNEQFF. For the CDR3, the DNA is TGTGCCAGTAGCAGAGCCCCCGGACTAGCGGGAGGGCCGGGGTACAATGAGCAGTTCTTC.

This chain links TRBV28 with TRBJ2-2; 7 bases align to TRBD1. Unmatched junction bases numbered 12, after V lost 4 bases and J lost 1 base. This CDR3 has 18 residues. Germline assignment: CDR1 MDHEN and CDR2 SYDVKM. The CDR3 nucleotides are TGTGCCAGCAGTTCACCGGGACAGCACATCGGGAACACCGGGGAGCTGTTTTTT. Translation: CASSSPGQHIGNTGELFF.